This TCR beta chain was documented in a study of persistence of HIV-infected CD4 T cells. Across the study: Anti-CD3/anti-CD28 stimulation activated a higher proportion of cells than antigen stimulation, with lower memory fraction.

Notes on the study in general: CMV- and Gag-responding cells had lower TCRbeta richness than CD3/CD28-responding cells.

The libraries were made with immunoSEQ version 4 in survey mode. Template was genomic DNA at 10 ng/uL, with up to about 1 ug used per sample. Sequencing used immunoSEQ multiplex PCR; TCRdb keeps in-frame clones, though not all of them. Here the sample spans 40,000 or so clones, 89% being singletons. Details on this clone: Its matching antigen is unknown.

Germline values: CDR1 MDHEN, CDR2 SYDVKM. CDR3 length: 15 residues. Trimming removed 7 bases at V and 1 base at J, with 14 bases between. Nonspecific anti-CD3/anti-CD28 bead stimulation represents the broad CD4+ T cell repertoire. Responding CD4+ T cells were sorted by upregulation of both CD40 ligand and CD69. Donors had CD4+ T cell counts above 400 cells/uL and were CMV-seropositive. This material consisted of CD4+ T cells sorted from PBMCs after roughly 17-hour stimulation, taken from a patient who received antiretroviral therapy. This chain links TRBV28 with TRBJ1-5; possible D gene TRBD1, 5 bases. This clonotype was obtained from an adult man with HIV who was CMV-seropositive. CDR3 nucleotide sequence: TGTGCCAGCACCCCATGGGGGACGAGCAATCAGCCCCAGCATTTT. Its protein product is CASTPWGTSNQPQHF.